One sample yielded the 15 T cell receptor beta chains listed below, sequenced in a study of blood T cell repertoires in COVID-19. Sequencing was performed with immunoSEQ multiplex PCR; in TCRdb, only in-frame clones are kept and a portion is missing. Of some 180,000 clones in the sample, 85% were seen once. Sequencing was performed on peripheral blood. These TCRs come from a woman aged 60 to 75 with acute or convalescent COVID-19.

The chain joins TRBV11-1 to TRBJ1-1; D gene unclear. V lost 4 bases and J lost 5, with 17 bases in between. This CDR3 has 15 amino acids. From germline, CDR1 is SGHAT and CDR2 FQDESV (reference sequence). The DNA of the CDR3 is TGTGCCAGCAGCTCCCCGCGAGGGAGTGGGACTGAAGCTTTCTTT. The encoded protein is CASSSPRGSGTEAFF.

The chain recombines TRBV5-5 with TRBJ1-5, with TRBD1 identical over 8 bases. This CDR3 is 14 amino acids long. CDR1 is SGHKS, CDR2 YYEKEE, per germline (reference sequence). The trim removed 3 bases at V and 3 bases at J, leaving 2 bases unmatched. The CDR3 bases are TGTGCCAGCAGCTGGGACAGGACCAATCAGCCCCAGCATTTT. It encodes CASSWDRTNQPQHF.

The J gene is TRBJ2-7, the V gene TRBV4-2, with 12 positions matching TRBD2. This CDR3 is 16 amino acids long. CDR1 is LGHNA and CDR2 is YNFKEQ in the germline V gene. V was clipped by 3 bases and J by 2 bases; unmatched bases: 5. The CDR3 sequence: CASSQGLAGTTYEQYF. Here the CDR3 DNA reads TGTGCCAGCAGCCAGGGACTAGCGGGTACCACCTACGAGCAGTACTTC.

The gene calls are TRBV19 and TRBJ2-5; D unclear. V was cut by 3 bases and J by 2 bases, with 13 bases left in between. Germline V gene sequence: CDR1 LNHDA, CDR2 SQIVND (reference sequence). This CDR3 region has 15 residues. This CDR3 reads CASSIGGLQQETQYF. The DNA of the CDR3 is TGTGCCAGTAGTATCGGTGGGCTCCAACAAGAGACCCAGTACTTC.

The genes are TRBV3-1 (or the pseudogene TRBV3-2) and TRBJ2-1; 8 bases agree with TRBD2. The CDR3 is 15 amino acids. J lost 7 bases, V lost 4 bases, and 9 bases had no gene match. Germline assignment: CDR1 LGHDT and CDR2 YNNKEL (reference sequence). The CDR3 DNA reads TGTGCCAGCAGCCGCCCTAGCGGGCGGGGAAATGAGCAGTTCTTC. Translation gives CASSRPSGRGNEQFF.

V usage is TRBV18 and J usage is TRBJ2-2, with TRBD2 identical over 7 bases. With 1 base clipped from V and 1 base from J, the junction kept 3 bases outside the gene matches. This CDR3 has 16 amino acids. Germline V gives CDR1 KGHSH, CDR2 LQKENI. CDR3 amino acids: CASSPLVAGNTGELFF. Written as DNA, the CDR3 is TGTGCCAGCTCACCACTGGTAGCGGGGAACACCGGGGAGCTGTTTTTT.

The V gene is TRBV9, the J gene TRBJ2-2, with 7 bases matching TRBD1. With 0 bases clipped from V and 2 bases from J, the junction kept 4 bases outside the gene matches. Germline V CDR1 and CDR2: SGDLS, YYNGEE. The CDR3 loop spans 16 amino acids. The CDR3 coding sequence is TGTGCCAGCAGCGTAGTTGGGACAGTAAACACCGGGGAGCTGTTTTTT. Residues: CASSVVGTVNTGELFF.

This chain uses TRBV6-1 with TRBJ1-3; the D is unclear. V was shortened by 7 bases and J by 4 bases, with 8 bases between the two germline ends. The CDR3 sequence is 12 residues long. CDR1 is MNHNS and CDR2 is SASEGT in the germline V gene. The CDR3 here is CASISPGNTIYF. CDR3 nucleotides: TGTGCCAGCATTTCCCCGGGAAACACCATATATTTT.

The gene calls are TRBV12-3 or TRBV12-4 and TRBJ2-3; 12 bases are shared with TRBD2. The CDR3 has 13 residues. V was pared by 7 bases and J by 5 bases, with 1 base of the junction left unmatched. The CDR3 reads CASILAGGDTQYF. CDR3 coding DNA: TGTGCCAGCATACTAGCGGGGGGAGATACGCAGTATTTT.

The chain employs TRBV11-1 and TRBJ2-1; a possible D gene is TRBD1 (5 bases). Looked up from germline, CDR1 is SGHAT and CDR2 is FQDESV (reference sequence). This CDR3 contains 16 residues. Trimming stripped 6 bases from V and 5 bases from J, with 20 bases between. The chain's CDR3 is CASSLESQGPNNEQFF. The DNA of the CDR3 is TGTGCCAGCAGTCTCGAGTCCCAGGGTCCTAACAATGAGCAGTTCTTC.

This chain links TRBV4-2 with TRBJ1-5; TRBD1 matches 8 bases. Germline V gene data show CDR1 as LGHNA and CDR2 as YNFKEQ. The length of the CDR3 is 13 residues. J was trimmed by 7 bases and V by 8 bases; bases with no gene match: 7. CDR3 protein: CASRGQESQPQHF. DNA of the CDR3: TGTGCCAGCCGGGGACAGGAAAGCCAGCCCCAGCATTTT.

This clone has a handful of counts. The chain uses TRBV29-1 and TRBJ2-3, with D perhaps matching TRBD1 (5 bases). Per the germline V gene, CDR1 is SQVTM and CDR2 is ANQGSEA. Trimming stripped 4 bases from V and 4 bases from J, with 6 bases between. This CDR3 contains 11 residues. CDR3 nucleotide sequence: TGCAGCGTTGGACAGCCAGATACGCAGTATTTT. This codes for CSVGQPDTQYF.

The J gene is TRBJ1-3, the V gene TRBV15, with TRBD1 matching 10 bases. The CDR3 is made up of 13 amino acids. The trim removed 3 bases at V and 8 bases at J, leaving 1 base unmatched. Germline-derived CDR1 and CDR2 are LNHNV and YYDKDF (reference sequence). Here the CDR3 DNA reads TGTGCCACCAGCAGGGACAGGGGGTACACCATATATTTT. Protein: CATSRDRGYTIYF. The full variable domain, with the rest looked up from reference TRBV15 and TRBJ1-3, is DAMVIQNPRYQVTQFGKPVTLSCSQTLNHNVMYWYQQKSSQAPKLLFHYYDKDFNNEADTPDNFQSRRPNTSFCFLDIRSPGLGDTAMYLCATSRDRGYTIYFGEGSWLTVV.

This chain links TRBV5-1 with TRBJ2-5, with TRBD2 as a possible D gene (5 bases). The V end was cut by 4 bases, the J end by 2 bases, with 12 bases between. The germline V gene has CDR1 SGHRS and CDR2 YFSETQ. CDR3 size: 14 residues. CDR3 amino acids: CASSLEAGQETQYF. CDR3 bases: TGCGCCAGCAGCCTGGAGGCGGGTCAAGAGACCCAGTACTTC.

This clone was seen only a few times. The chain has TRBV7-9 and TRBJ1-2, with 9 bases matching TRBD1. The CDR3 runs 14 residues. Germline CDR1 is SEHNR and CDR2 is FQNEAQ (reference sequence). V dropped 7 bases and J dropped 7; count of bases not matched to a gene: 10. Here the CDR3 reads CASNPGQGVFGYTF. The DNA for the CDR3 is TGTGCCAGCAACCCGGGACAGGGAGTGTTTGGCTACACCTTC.